Presented here are 10 T cell receptor beta chains from one specimen sequenced in a study of blood T cell repertoires in COVID-19. Sequencing was performed with immunoSEQ multiplex PCR; in TCRdb, only in-frame clones are kept and a portion is missing. This sample has roughly 410,000 clones, with over 75% found just once. The specimen sequenced was peripheral blood. The receptors were sampled from a woman between 55 and 75 years old with COVID-19, enrolled during active disease.

V usage is TRBV29-1 and J usage is TRBJ1-2; 8 bases match TRBD1. V gave up 5 bases and J gave up 4 bases; unmatched junction bases: 12. Germline CDR1 is SQVTM and CDR2 is ANQGSEA. The CDR3 is 15 amino acids. This CDR3 reads CSVKSQGGKGYGYTF. The CDR3 DNA sequence: TGCAGCGTTAAATCACAGGGGGGCAAAGGCTATGGCTACACCTTC.

The V gene is TRBV11-2, the J gene TRBJ2-2; D may be TRBD1 (6 bases). The CDR3 is 15 amino acids. The V gene lost 5 bases and the J gene lost 2 bases, with 12 bases spanning the gap. Germline CDR1 SGHAT, CDR2 FQNNGV. The CDR3 sequence is CASSTGPLNTGELFF. Here the CDR3 DNA reads TGTGCCAGCAGCACAGGGCCTCTTAACACCGGGGAGCTGTTTTTT.

The chain joins TRBV7-7 to TRBJ2-7, with D possibly being TRBD2 (5 bases). Germline V gene lookup returns CDR1 SSHAT and CDR2 FNYEAQ (reference sequence). The CDR3 contains 16 residues. Trimming removed 10 bases from V and 3 bases from J, with 25 bases in between. Written as DNA, the CDR3 is TGTGCCAATACCGTACGAGAGGGAGCTTCAGGCTACGAGCAGTACTTC. This codes for CANTVREGASGYEQYF. The variable domain in full, completed from reference TRBV7-7 and TRBJ2-7, reads GAGVSQSPRYKVTKRGQDVTLRCDPISSHATLYWYQQALGQGPEFLTYFNYEAQPDKSGLPSDRFSAERPEGSISTLTIQRTEQRDSAMYRCANTVREGASGYEQYFGPGTRLTVT.

The rearrangement joins TRBV12-5 to TRBJ1-5, with TRBD1 matching over 7 bases. The germline CDR1 and CDR2 sequences are LGHNT and FRNRAP. CDR3 size: 14 residues. After removal of 6 bases from V and 0 bases from J, the junction contained 2 bases not matched to a gene. The CDR3 sequence is CASGRGDSNQPQHF. The DNA of the CDR3 is TGTGCTAGTGGCAGGGGGGATAGCAATCAGCCCCAGCATTTT.

The chain employs TRBV2 and TRBJ1-1; a possible D gene is TRBD1 (6 bases). Germline lookup yields CDR1 SNHLY and CDR2 FYNNEI. V was trimmed by 3 bases and J by 4 bases, leaving 9 bases between them. The CDR3 runs 13 residues. The CDR3 here is CASSEQGLTEAFF. CDR3 sequence (DNA): TGTGCCAGCAGTGAGCAGGGGCTCACTGAAGCTTTCTTT.

The V gene is TRBV24-1, the J gene TRBJ2-2; possible D gene TRBD1, 6 bases. In germline, CDR1 is KGHDR, CDR2 SFDVKD. V lost 3 bases and J 7 bases, leaving 11 bases between the germline ends. This CDR3 is built from 14 residues. For the CDR3, the DNA is TGTGCCACCAGTGATCCGAACAGGGTCGGGGAGCTGTTTTTT. Encoded protein: CATSDPNRVGELFF.

The chain uses TRBV2 and TRBJ1-2; unclear D gene. The V gene's germline CDR1 is SNHLY and CDR2 FYNNEI. There are 14 residues in the CDR3. V shed 7 bases and J shed 4 bases, with 16 bases lying between them. CDR3 DNA: TGTGCCAGCACTTTTCGCGAGCTCCGCTATGGCTACACCTTC. It specifies CASTFRELRYGYTF.

This clone was found a few times. V is TRBV30 and J is TRBJ1-6, with TRBD1 matching 9 bases. The CDR3 length is 15 residues. Trimming removed 2 bases from V and 6 bases from J; junction bases left unmatched: 5. The germline V gene encodes CDR1 GTSNPN and CDR2 SVGIG (reference sequence). In DNA form, the CDR3 reads TGTGCCTGGAGTATACGGGGACAGGGTAATTCACCCCTCCACTTT. Encoded protein: CAWSIRGQGNSPLHF.

The chain uses TRBV19 and TRBJ2-3; 8 bases match TRBD2. The CDR3 contains 16 residues. In germline, CDR1 is LNHDA, CDR2 SQIVND (reference sequence). V dropped 3 bases and J dropped 6; count of bases not matched to a gene: 11. The CDR3 nucleotides read TGTGCCAGTAGTATGTCCGGACTAGCCTCAAGCGATACGCAGTATTTT. Amino acids: CASSMSGLASSDTQYF.

CDR3 amino acids: CASSRIGANTGELFF. The CDR3 DNA follows: TGTGCCAGCAGCCGTATCGGAGCGAACACCGGGGAGCTGTTTTTT. The V and J genes are TRBV7-9 and TRBJ2-2; D gene unclear. The CDR3 runs 15 residues. V lost 5 bases, J lost 0 bases, and 10 bases lay in between. Germline V lookup: CDR1 SEHNR, CDR2 FQNEAQ (reference sequence).